The 26 T cell receptor beta chains below were found in one sample sequenced in a study of shared clonotypes between healthy human individuals. Clones were read by immunoSEQ multiplex PCR, and TCRdb kept only the in-frame ones, dropping some. The sample holds some 660,000 clones, roughly 73% seen once. Sequenced material: memory CD4+ T cells sorted from blood. Subset in this sample: CD45RA-negative fraction. Every receptor here comes from a woman aged 25-40 years in good health.

The chain has TRBV4-2 and TRBJ2-5; 7 nucleotides agree with TRBD1. From germline, CDR1 is LGHNA and CDR2 YNFKEQ. The CDR3 totals 15 residues. With 6 bases clipped from V and 5 bases from J, the junction kept 12 bases outside the gene matches. CDR3 in amino acids: CASSDTKGAGETQYF. The DNA of the CDR3 is TGTGCCAGCAGTGACACAAAGGGGGCCGGGGAGACCCAGTACTTC.

This clone was recorded only once. Other DNA sequences in this specimen translate into the identical CDR3. The chain couples TRBV27 to TRBJ2-7; 9 positions match TRBD1. CDR3 length: 16 residues. V lost 5 bases, J lost 5 bases, and 13 bases stayed unmatched. Germline V gives CDR1 MNHEY, CDR2 SMNVEV (reference sequence). Written as DNA, the CDR3 is TGTGCCAGCAGTCCCATCGACAGGGGGAACGGTGACGAGCAGTACTTC. As protein: CASSPIDRGNGDEQYF.

V is TRBV5-8 and J is TRBJ1-4, with unresolved D. The CDR3 runs 12 residues. Trimming stripped 1 base from V and 6 bases from J, with 4 bases between. CDR1 and CDR2 from the germline V gene are SGHTS and YDEGEE. As DNA, the CDR3 is TGTGCCAGCAGCTTGCGGTATGAAAAACTGTTTTTT. Encoded protein: CASSLRYEKLFF. Full variable domain (rest looked up from reference TRBV5-8 and TRBJ1-4): EAGVTQSPTHLIKTRGQQATLRCSPISGHTSVYWYQQALGLGLQFLLWYDEGEERNRGNFPPRFSGRQFPNYSSELNVNALELEDSALYLCASSLRYEKLFFGSGTQLSVL.

This chain links TRBV19 with TRBJ2-7; 9 bases fit TRBD2. The CDR3 length is 16 residues. CDR1 and CDR2 (germline): LNHDA, SQIVND (reference sequence). V was pared by 5 bases and J by 0 bases, with 8 bases of the junction left unmatched. This CDR3 reads CASSARAGGDSYEQYF. Here the CDR3 DNA reads TGTGCCAGTAGTGCTCGAGCGGGAGGCGACTCCTACGAGCAGTACTTC.

This sequence joins TRBV7-2 and TRBJ2-7; 7 positions match TRBD2. CDR3 length: 14 amino acids. The germline CDR1 and CDR2 sequences are SGHTA and FQGNSA. After removal of 1 base from V and 5 bases from J, the junction contained 5 bases not matched to a gene. The CDR3 is CASSLVTSVDEQYF. CDR3 DNA: TGTGCCAGCAGCTTAGTTACTAGCGTGGACGAGCAGTACTTC.

V is TRBV5-1 and J is TRBJ1-2; TRBD1 agrees at 7 bases. This CDR3 spans 16 amino acids. Looked up from germline, CDR1 is SGHRS and CDR2 is YFSETQ. Unmatched junction bases numbered 9, after V lost 0 bases and J lost 4 bases. CDR3 loop: CASSLDGQARIYGYTF. The CDR3 DNA reads TGCGCCAGCAGCTTGGACGGACAGGCCAGAATCTATGGCTACACCTTC. Full variable domain (remainder filled in from reference TRBV5-1 and TRBJ1-2): KAGVTQTPRYLIKTRGQQVTLSCSPISGHRSVSWYQQTPGQGLQFLFEYFSETQRNKGNFPGRFSGRQFSNSRSEMNVSTLELGDSALYLCASSLDGQARIYGYTFGSGTRLTVV.

This clone was seen more than once but under ten times. CDR3 sequence (DNA): TGTGCCTGGGGACCGGGAAACACCATATATTTT. Amino acid sequence: CAWGPGNTIYF. V gene TRBV30 combines with J gene TRBJ1-3; no firm D call. There are 11 residues in the CDR3. With 5 bases removed from V and 4 bases from J, the gap between germline ends came to 6 bases. CDR1 and CDR2 from the germline V gene are GTSNPN and SVGIG (reference sequence).

This clone was seen more than once but under ten times. The genes are TRBV19 and TRBJ2-2; TRBD2 matches 8 bases. CDR3 length: 16 amino acids. The J segment lost 4 bases and the V segment lost 7 bases, leaving 11 bases of the junction unmatched. In germline, CDR1 is LNHDA, CDR2 SQIVND (reference sequence). The CDR3 loop is CASTRSGSVATGELFF. The CDR3 DNA sequence: TGTGCCAGTACACGGAGCGGGAGTGTCGCCACCGGGGAGCTGTTTTTT.

The CDR3 DNA is TGTGCCAGCAGCCCCAACATGGCAGGGGGAACCGGGGAGCTGTTTTTT. Its protein product is CASSPNMAGGTGELFF. The chain joins TRBV5-6 to TRBJ2-2, with 7 nucleotides matching TRBD1. CDR1 SGHDT and CDR2 YYEEEE come from the germline V gene. With 4 bases clipped from V and 5 bases from J, the junction kept 11 bases outside the gene matches. CDR3 size: 16 residues.

The chain carries TRBV6-1 and TRBJ1-5; D unresolved. CDR1 is MNHNS, CDR2 SASEGT, per germline. V was pared by 5 bases and J by 5 bases, with 13 bases between. This CDR3 spans 14 amino acids. CDR3 DNA sequence: TGTGCCAGCAGTCCATTAAGCTGGGATCAGCCCCAGCATTTT. It specifies CASSPLSWDQPQHF.

This clone was observed once. V gene TRBV5-1 combines with J gene TRBJ1-4; D may be TRBD1 (6 bases). This CDR3 region has 15 residues. Germline assignment: CDR1 SGHRS and CDR2 YFSETQ. The V and J ends lost 0 bases and 6 bases respectively, with 12 bases between them. CDR3 DNA sequence: TGCGCCAGCAGCTTGGCGGTACAGGGCGATGAAAAACTGTTTTTT. Protein product: CASSLAVQGDEKLFF.

The chain employs TRBV28 and TRBJ2-7, with 7 bases identical to TRBD1. The CDR3 totals 14 residues. The trim removed 6 bases at V and 4 bases at J, leaving 9 bases unmatched. Germline V gives CDR1 MDHEN, CDR2 SYDVKM. CDR3 region: CASRHFKGAYEQYF. The CDR3 nucleotides are TGTGCCAGCAGGCACTTCAAGGGGGCTTACGAGCAGTACTTC.

The J gene is TRBJ2-3, the V gene TRBV29-1; 7 bases are shared with TRBD1. The CDR3 totals 14 residues. Germline V CDR1 and CDR2: SQVTM, ANQGSEA. Trimming at V came to 7 bases and at J to 5 bases, leaving 12 bases not matched to a gene. CDR3 DNA sequence: TGCAGCGGAACCCGACAGGGTTTGAGAGATACGCAGTATTTT. This encodes CSGTRQGLRDTQYF.

The chain couples TRBV5-1 to TRBJ2-1; weak D call: TRBD2 (6 bases). The germline V gene encodes CDR1 SGHRS and CDR2 YFSETQ. This CDR3 is built from 15 residues. Trimming cost V 3 bases and J 7 bases, with 17 bases left between them. The CDR3 sequence is CASSWQPGAGNEQFF. The CDR3 region has the DNA TGCGCCAGCAGCTGGCAACCGGGAGCCGGGAATGAGCAGTTCTTC.

This clone is a singleton in its sample. The chain recombines TRBV4-1 with TRBJ2-7, with D perhaps TRBD2 (5 bases). This CDR3 contains 15 residues. Per germline, CDR1 MGHRA and CDR2 YSYEKL. Trimming shortened V by 1 base and J by 3 bases, and 13 bases separated the two germline ends. The CDR3 loop reads CASSQGTRGGYEQYF. CDR3 nucleotides: TGCGCCAGCAGCCAAGGGACCCGAGGAGGCTACGAGCAGTACTTC.

The chain uses TRBV25-1 and TRBJ2-2, with a weak D call TRBD2 (5 bases). Per germline, CDR1 MGHDK and CDR2 SYGVNS. The CDR3 sequence is 15 residues long. With 3 bases removed from V and 6 bases from J, the gap between germline ends came to 14 bases. CDR3 sequence reads: CASSEAKGVSGELFF. The CDR3 DNA sequence: TGTGCCAGCAGTGAGGCAAAGGGAGTCTCCGGGGAGCTGTTTTTT. Full variable domain (rest looked up from reference TRBV25-1 and TRBJ2-2): EADIYQTPRYLVIGTGKKITLECSQTMGHDKMYWYQQDPGMELHLIHYSYGVNSTEKGDLSSESTVSRIRTEHFPLTLESARPSHTSQYLCASSEAKGVSGELFFGEGSRLTVL.

This chain joins TRBV28 and TRBJ2-7, with D possibly matching TRBD2 (7 bases). The germline V gene encodes CDR1 MDHEN and CDR2 SYDVKM. The CDR3 runs to 13 residues. V was trimmed by 6 bases and J by 4 bases, leaving 13 bases between them. The CDR3 nucleotides read TGTGCCAGCAGAACCGGGGGGCCTTACGAGCAGTACTTC. Translating it yields CASRTGGPYEQYF. Looking up the rest from reference TRBV28 and TRBJ2-7 gives the full variable domain: DVKVTQSSRYLVKRTGEKVFLECVQDMDHENMFWYRQDPGLGLRLIYFSYDVKMKEKGDIPEGYSVSREKKERFSLILESASTNQTSMYLCASRTGGPYEQYFGPGTRLTVT.

The V call is TRBV28, the J call TRBJ1-5; possibly TRBD1 for D (5 bases). The CDR3 is 16 residues long. Germline V CDR1 and CDR2: MDHEN, SYDVKM. V was pared by 7 bases and J by 4 bases, with 20 bases between. The CDR3 here is CASTPRRGTRNQPQHF. DNA of the CDR3: TGTGCCAGCACCCCTAGGCGAGGGACCCGTAATCAGCCCCAGCATTTT.

The V gene is TRBV2, the J gene TRBJ2-2; D not certain. This CDR3 is built from 14 residues. V was shortened by 6 bases and J by 11 bases, with 19 bases between the two germline ends. Germline CDR1 and CDR2: SNHLY and FYNNEI. The CDR3 reads CASRQTVADHELFF. The CDR3 nucleotides are TGTGCCAGCAGGCAAACGGTGGCAGACCATGAGCTGTTTTTT.

The V call is TRBV7-2, the J call TRBJ2-7, with D possibly matching TRBD2 (5 bases). Trimming left V 11 bases short and J 5 bases short, with 19 bases between. The germline V gene has CDR1 SGHTA and CDR2 FQGNSA. The CDR3 covers 13 residues. The CDR3 sequence: CAGGSYLRDEQYF. In DNA form, the CDR3 reads TGTGCCGGAGGCTCATATTTAAGAGACGAGCAGTACTTC.

The chain links TRBV2 to TRBJ1-5; 8 nucleotides match TRBD1. With V trimmed by 5 bases and J by 2 bases, 2 bases remained unmatched. Germline CDR1 reads SNHLY; CDR2 reads FYNNEI. This CDR3 comprises 14 residues. For the CDR3, the DNA is TGTGCCAGCAGTATGGGACAGGGCAATCAGCCCCAGCATTTT. Translating it yields CASSMGQGNQPQHF.

The gene calls are TRBV19 and TRBJ2-1; 9 nucleotides align to TRBD2. With 0 bases clipped from V and 4 bases from J, the junction kept 4 bases outside the gene matches. Germline CDR1 and CDR2: LNHDA and SQIVND (reference sequence). This CDR3 is 16 amino acids long. CDR3 sequence: CASSIDSGRPYNEQFF. The CDR3, as DNA: TGTGCCAGTAGTATAGACAGCGGGAGGCCGTACAATGAGCAGTTCTTC.

This chain joins TRBV5-6 and TRBJ2-7, with TRBD1 matching over 10 bases. The trim removed 4 bases at V and 3 bases at J, leaving 10 bases unmatched. Germline CDR1 is SGHDT and CDR2 is YYEEEE. CDR3 length: 16 amino acids. The CDR3 reads CASSVGTGVRDYEQYF. CDR3 nucleotide sequence: TGTGCCAGCAGCGTCGGGACAGGGGTTCGGGACTACGAGCAGTACTTC.

V and J are TRBV27 and TRBJ2-7; D is perhaps TRBD1 (6 bases). The CDR3 consists of 14 residues. Germline-derived CDR1 and CDR2 are MNHEY and SMNVEV (reference sequence). Deletions cut 3 bases from V and 5 bases from J, with 14 bases between. This CDR3 reads CASSFFDRSDEQYF. The CDR3 DNA reads as TGTGCCAGCAGTTTTTTCGACAGGAGCGACGAGCAGTACTTC.

This rearrangement joins TRBV5-6 to TRBJ2-4; tentatively, D is TRBD1 (5 bases). The length of the CDR3 is 16 residues. V was shortened by 2 bases and J by 3 bases, with 15 bases between the two germline ends. Looked up from germline, CDR1 is SGHDT and CDR2 is YYEEEE. The CDR3 DNA follows: TGTGCCAGCAGCTTTCTTAGGGGCTACGGCAAAAACATTCAGTACTTC. This encodes CASSFLRGYGKNIQYF.

The CDR3 DNA reads as TGTGCCAGCAGCCTCGACAGGGCTGGCAATCAGCCCCAGCATTTT. Translated, it gives CASSLDRAGNQPQHF. The chain joins TRBV6-1 to TRBJ1-5; 7 nucleotides line up with TRBD1. J lost 2 bases, V lost 6 bases, and 7 bases had no gene match. The germline gives CDR1 MNHNS, CDR2 SASEGT. The CDR3 is 15 residues long.